What follows are 30 T cell receptor beta chains derived from one specimen sequenced in a study of cytomegalovirus exposure and HLA in healthy donors (TCRdb year 2017). Libraries were made using the immunoSEQ multiplex PCR assay. A mixture of 60 forward primers for TCR Vbeta segments and 13 reverse primers for TCR Jbeta segments was used in the multiplex PCR. The table was pulled from immuneACCESS by TCRdb, which kept in-frame rearrangements only. Such tables lose some clones; where checked, under half of the loss comes from unresolved V genes, and the rest has no known cause. In all, the sample holds 90,000 to 150,000 clones, and about 80% of those were seen once. 2% to 2.5% of the sample belongs to the ten largest clones. The sequencing sample was made of PBMCs. These receptors were taken from a human donor in good health.

The genes are TRBV27 and TRBJ1-3; D is ambiguous. V dropped 5 bases and J dropped 1 base, with 18 bases sitting between them. The CDR3 has 17 residues. Germline CDR1 MNHEY, CDR2 SMNVEV (reference sequence). CDR3 bases: TGTGCCAGCAGTCCCGCCCGTAGACAAACGTCTGGAAACACCATATATTTT. Amino acid sequence: CASSPARRQTSGNTIYF.

J is TRBJ1-1 and V is TRBV7-9; tentatively, D is TRBD1 (6 bases). CDR3 size: 13 residues. Germline V gene sequence: CDR1 SEHNR, CDR2 FQNEAQ (reference sequence). V was pared by 5 bases and J by 12 bases, with 19 bases between. The CDR3 spells CASSSLTGTTSFF. The CDR3 DNA reads as TGTGCCAGCAGCAGTCTTACAGGGACGACGTCTTTCTTT. Full variable domain (rest looked up from reference TRBV7-9 and TRBJ1-1): DTGVSQNPRHKITKRGQNVTFRCDPISEHNRLYWYRQTLGQGPEFLTYFQNEAQLEKSRLLSDRFSAERPKGSFSTLEIQRTEQGDSAMYLCASSSLTGTTSFFGQGTRLTVV.

The CDR3 loop reads CASSYGQVGGTEQFF. The CDR3 bases are TGTGCCAGCAGTTACGGGCAGGTCGGAGGAACTGAGCAGTTCTTC. The gene calls are TRBV6-5 and TRBJ2-1, with D perhaps matching TRBD2 (5 bases). Germline CDR1 reads MNHEY; CDR2 reads SVGAGI. The CDR3 length is 15 residues. V dropped 2 bases and J dropped 9 bases, with 17 bases sitting between them.

This clone showed up just once. J is TRBJ2-7 and V is TRBV23-1; 7 bases agree with TRBD1. TRBV23-1 is reported as an ORF; its role is uncertain. V lost 4 bases to trimming and J lost 2 bases; unmatched junction nucleotides: 5. The CDR3 spans 14 residues. CDR3 sequence: CASSPTTGTYEQYF. The CDR3 DNA is TGCGCCAGCAGTCCAACGACAGGGACCTACGAGCAGTACTTC.

V gene TRBV7-2 combines with J gene TRBJ1-5; tentative D call: TRBD1 (5 bases). Per the germline V gene, CDR1 is SGHTA and CDR2 is FQGNSA. Trimming left V 1 base short and J 2 bases short, with 12 bases between. The CDR3 extends over 16 amino acids. DNA for the CDR3: TGTGCCAGCAGCTTAGAGTCAGGGAGGCGCAATCAGCCCCAGCATTTT. Translation gives CASSLESGRRNQPQHF.

About this clone: Additional DNA sequences in this sample encode the identical CDR3. The rearrangement links TRBV19 to TRBJ2-7, with 7 bases identical to TRBD1. This CDR3 contains 13 residues. The germline CDR1 and CDR2 sequences are LNHDA and SQIVND (reference sequence). With V trimmed by 3 bases and J by 3 bases, 2 bases remained unmatched. CDR3 DNA sequence: TGTGCCAGTAGTATGGGACAGAACTACGAGCAGTACTTC. Protein product: CASSMGQNYEQYF.

The chain has TRBV10-3 and TRBJ1-1; D call uncertain. There are 12 residues in the CDR3. Germline CDR1 and CDR2: ENHRY and SYGVKD. V dropped 4 bases and J dropped 7 bases, with 10 bases sitting between them. CDR3 protein: CAISAEAFEAFF. CDR3 nucleotide sequence: TGTGCCATCAGTGCGGAGGCGTTTGAAGCTTTCTTT.

V usage is TRBV30 and J usage is TRBJ1-1, with 10 nucleotides matching TRBD1. V dropped 3 bases and J dropped 2; count of bases not matched to a gene: 3. CDR1 is GTSNPN and CDR2 is SVGIG in the germline V gene (reference sequence). This CDR3 is built from 14 residues. The CDR3 is CAWRRQGANTEAFF. For the CDR3, the DNA is TGTGCCTGGAGAAGACAGGGGGCAAACACTGAAGCTTTCTTT.

The CDR3 DNA follows: TGTGCCAGCTCACCGGGAGGTGGTCTCTCCTACAATGAGCAGTTCTTC. This translates into CASSPGGGLSYNEQFF. The chain uses TRBV18 and TRBJ2-1, with D possibly being TRBD2 (6 bases). The length of the CDR3 is 16 residues. V shed 3 bases and J shed 0 bases, with 12 bases lying between them. The V gene's germline CDR1 is KGHSH and CDR2 LQKENI.

The gene calls are TRBV19 and TRBJ1-3; 8 bases are a match to TRBD1. CDR3 length equals 16 residues. Trimming took 5 bases from V and 2 from J; bases not matched to a gene: 8. Germline V gene sequence: CDR1 LNHDA, CDR2 SQIVND (reference sequence). The CDR3 region has the DNA TGTGCCAGTAGTCCCCCAGGGACAGGCGCTGGAAACACCATATATTTT. It is translated as CASSPPGTGAGNTIYF.

This clone showed up just once. The V call is TRBV30, the J call TRBJ1-1; a weak D match, TRBD1 (6 bases). Germline CDR1 GTSNPN, CDR2 SVGIG (reference sequence). V was cut by 1 base and J by 3 bases, with 12 bases left in between. The CDR3 has 14 amino acids. The CDR3 coding sequence is TGTGCCTGGAGTGCGGACAGTCGGTACACTGAAGCTTTCTTT. Translation gives CAWSADSRYTEAFF. Combining the CDR3 with reference TRBV30 and TRBJ1-1 gives the whole variable domain SQTIHQWPATLVQPVGSPLSLECTVEGTSNPNLYWYRQAAGRGLQLLFYSVGIGQISSEVPQNLSASRPQDRQFILSSKKLLLSDSGFYLCAWSADSRYTEAFFGQGTRLTVV.

The V and J genes are TRBV7-9 and TRBJ1-1; 10 bases match TRBD1. The CDR3 consists of 16 residues. Germline V lookup: CDR1 SEHNR, CDR2 FQNEAQ (reference sequence). The junction had 9 bases not matched to a gene; V was cut back by 5 bases and J by 3 bases. CDR3 in amino acids: CASSLRGGQGHTEAFF. For the CDR3, the DNA is TGTGCCAGCAGCCTAAGAGGGGGACAGGGGCACACTGAAGCTTTCTTT.

Note on this clone: One end of the junction fails to match germline, which may point to a read error. This chain joins TRBV7-7 and TRBJ2-5; 9 nucleotides match TRBD1. This CDR3 has 14 amino acids. Germline V lookup: CDR1 SSHAT, CDR2 FNYEAQ (reference sequence). The DNA of the CDR3 is TGTGCTAGCAGCCTGGACAGGGGTGGAGAGACCCAGTACTTC. The encoded protein is CASSLDRGGETQYF.

V usage is TRBV5-1 and J usage is TRBJ2-7; TRBD2 matches 12 bases. This CDR3 comprises 15 residues. CDR1 SGHRS and CDR2 YFSETQ come from the germline V gene. J gave up 6 bases and V 4 bases, and 8 bases lay outside the gene matches. For the CDR3, the DNA is TGCGCCAGCAGCCCCGGAGGGGGACTAGCGGGCGAGCAGTACTTC. Its translation: CASSPGGGLAGEQYF.

V is TRBV2 and J is TRBJ2-5; 9 bases agree with TRBD1. CDR1 is SNHLY, CDR2 FYNNEI, per germline. The CDR3 runs 16 residues. Trimming removed 1 base from V and 1 base from J; junction bases left unmatched: 4. DNA for the CDR3: TGTGCCAGCAGTGAAGGGGGGACAGGGATCCAAGAGACCCAGTACTTC. This encodes CASSEGGTGIQETQYF.

The CDR3: CASSLIVSRETEAFF. CDR3 coding DNA: TGCGCCAGCAGCTTGATCGTCTCCCGGGAGACTGAAGCTTTCTTT. V and J are TRBV5-1 and TRBJ1-1, with unresolved D. Germline CDR1 SGHRS, CDR2 YFSETQ. CDR3 length equals 15 residues. Trimming cost V 1 base and J 5 bases, with 15 bases left between them.

The rearrangement joins TRBV28 to TRBJ1-6; 7 positions match TRBD1. Germline V gives CDR1 MDHEN, CDR2 SYDVKM. This CDR3 has 16 amino acids. The trim removed 5 bases at V and 9 bases at J, leaving 13 bases unmatched. CDR3 loop: CASSLMDRLKGSPLHF. CDR3 bases: TGTGCCAGCAGTCTCATGGACAGGCTCAAGGGTTCACCCCTCCACTTT.

V usage is TRBV6-5 and J usage is TRBJ1-1; D may be TRBD1 (6 bases). This CDR3 is built from 14 residues. V lost 6 bases to trimming and J lost 8 bases, with 19 bases between them. In germline, CDR1 is MNHEY, CDR2 SVGAGI. CDR3 sequence: CASSLNRVSGEAFF. Written as DNA, the CDR3 is TGTGCCAGCAGCCTTAACAGGGTTTCGGGGGAAGCTTTCTTT.

This clone was seen more than once but under ten times. This sequence joins TRBV5-4 and TRBJ1-1; no definite D call. Germline values: CDR1 SGHNT, CDR2 YYREEE (reference sequence). V was cut by 6 bases and J by 1 base, with 4 bases left in between. The CDR3 has 11 amino acids. This CDR3 is CASIQNTEAFF. Here the CDR3 DNA reads TGTGCCAGCATTCAGAACACTGAAGCTTTCTTT.

The V call is TRBV2, the J call TRBJ2-7; 9 bases agree with TRBD1. This CDR3 comprises 13 residues. CDR1 SNHLY and CDR2 FYNNEI come from the germline V gene. Trimming took 5 bases from V and 6 from J; bases not matched to a gene: 5. As DNA, the CDR3 is TGTGCCAGCAGTTCTGACAGGGGGGCCGAGCAGTACTTC. Translating it yields CASSSDRGAEQYF.

The rearrangement uses TRBV12-1 and TRBJ1-5; the table assigns TRBD1, which was not confirmed against the DNA. TRBV12-1 is a pseudogene. This CDR3 has 14 residues. CDR3 loop: CASRVTGDWQPQHF. The CDR3 bases are TGTGCCAGCAGAGTGACAGGGGACTGGCAGCCCCAGCATTTT.

V usage is TRBV28 and J usage is TRBJ1-6; 8 bases align to TRBD1. The CDR3 has 16 amino acids. The ends lost 4 bases at V and 7 bases at J; junction bases unmatched: 9. Looked up from germline, CDR1 is MDHEN and CDR2 is SYDVKM. The CDR3 is CASSSLRTGMNSPLHF. CDR3 nucleotides: TGTGCCAGCAGTTCTCTGAGGACAGGGATGAATTCACCCCTCCACTTT. Looking up the rest from reference TRBV28 and TRBJ1-6 gives the full variable domain: DVKVTQSSRYLVKRTGEKVFLECVQDMDHENMFWYRQDPGLGLRLIYFSYDVKMKEKGDIPEGYSVSREKKERFSLILESASTNQTSMYLCASSSLRTGMNSPLHFGNGTRLTVT.

Worth noting for this clone: Mismatch with germline at one junction end may stem from a read error. The same CDR3 arises from other DNA sequences in this sample as well. The rearrangement links TRBV9 to TRBJ2-5, with 10 positions matching TRBD2. This CDR3 contains 16 residues. The germline CDR1 and CDR2 sequences are SGDLS and YYNGEE. The CDR3 region is CASSVGGLAIRETQYF. In DNA, the CDR3 is TGTGCCAGTAGCGTAGGGGGACTAGCGATAAGAGAGACCCAGTACTTC.

The rearrangement uses TRBV5-6 and TRBJ1-1; D might be TRBD1 (5 bases). The CDR3 runs 16 residues. The germline CDR1 and CDR2 sequences are SGHDT and YYEEEE. The V end was cut by 1 base, the J end by 1 base, with 14 bases between. The CDR3 here is CASSLLVGQTNTEAFF. The CDR3 DNA reads as TGTGCCAGCAGCTTGTTAGTGGGGCAGACGAACACTGAAGCTTTCTTT.

The DNA of the CDR3 is TGTGCCACCGCACATGGGGGACAGGGATTGGATACGCAGTATTTT. Its translation: CATAHGGQGLDTQYF. The chain combines TRBV10-3 with TRBJ2-3; 9 positions match TRBD1. This CDR3 contains 15 residues. The V gene's germline CDR1 is ENHRY and CDR2 SYGVKD. V gave up 10 bases and J gave up 6 bases; unmatched junction bases: 14.

This chain connects TRBV30 to TRBJ1-5, with 7 bases lining up with TRBD1. V dropped 3 bases and J dropped 6; count of bases not matched to a gene: 14. There are 16 residues in the CDR3. Germline-derived CDR1 and CDR2 are GTSNPN and SVGIG (reference sequence). The CDR3 nucleotides read TGTGCCTGGAGCCCCCTGGACAGGATGTATAGTCAGCCCCAGCATTTT. Translation gives CAWSPLDRMYSQPQHF. Complete variable domain (other parts from reference TRBV30 and TRBJ1-5): SQTIHQWPATLVQPVGSPLSLECTVEGTSNPNLYWYRQAAGRGLQLLFYSVGIGQISSEVPQNLSASRPQDRQFILSSKKLLLSDSGFYLCAWSPLDRMYSQPQHFGDGTRLSIL.

The chain couples TRBV14 to TRBJ2-5; 10 nucleotides agree with TRBD2. The J segment lost 5 bases and the V segment lost 0 bases, leaving 6 bases of the junction unmatched. Germline values: CDR1 SGHDN, CDR2 FVKESK. CDR3 length: 16 amino acids. This chain's CDR3 is CASSQDFLAGVETQYF. The CDR3 coding sequence is TGTGCCAGCAGCCAAGATTTCCTAGCGGGAGTGGAGACCCAGTACTTC. Complete variable domain (other parts from reference TRBV14 and TRBJ2-5): EAGVTQFPSHSVIEKGQTVTLRCDPISGHDNLYWYRRVMGKEIKFLLHFVKESKQDESGMPNNRFLAERTGGTYSTLKVQPAELEDSGVYFCASSQDFLAGVETQYFGPGTRLLVL.

The chain joins TRBV5-5 to TRBJ2-7; D is unresolved. The CDR3 runs 15 residues. V was cut by 4 bases and J by 5 bases, with 19 bases left in between. CDR1 and CDR2 from the germline V gene are SGHKS and YYEKEE (reference sequence). The CDR3 bases are TGTGCCAGCAGCCCAGAAAACCTAGGCCACGACGAGCAGTACTTC. This codes for CASSPENLGHDEQYF.

The chain combines TRBV4-2 with TRBJ2-1, with no clear D. V dropped 3 bases and J dropped 4 bases, with 4 bases sitting between them. CDR1 is LGHNA and CDR2 is YNFKEQ in the germline V gene. The CDR3 spans 12 residues. The CDR3 region is CASSQAYNEQFF. CDR3 DNA: TGTGCCAGCAGCCAGGCTTACAATGAGCAGTTCTTC.

This clone came up once. The gene calls are TRBV10-3 and TRBJ2-7, with 8 bases identical to TRBD2. Per the germline V gene, CDR1 is ENHRY and CDR2 is SYGVKD. The length of the CDR3 is 12 residues. V was clipped by 6 bases and J by 3 bases; unmatched bases: 1. The CDR3 sequence: CAIRGTSYEQYF. DNA of the CDR3: TGTGCCATCAGGGGGACTAGCTACGAGCAGTACTTC.